Listed below are T cell receptor beta chains from one sample, sequenced in a study of blood T cell repertoires in COVID-19. Using immunoSEQ multiplex PCR, the repertoire was profiled, and TCRdb retains in-frame clones only, with some absent. The repertoire includes approximately 280,000 clones, 88% of them detected once, and about 8.6% sits in the top ten. The sequenced sample consisted of peripheral blood. The receptors were gathered from a young man with active or convalescent COVID-19. Both conserved end residues are part of each CDR3. D genes are given only for firm matches. Only some rows state a clone size, as once, few, many or a class for expanded clones.

.	15	TRBV11-1	TRBD2	TRBJ2-7	TGTGCCAGCAGCTCGGAAGCGGGGGGCTTTGTCGAGCAGTACTTC	CASSSEAGGFVEQYF
.	18	TRBV9	TRBD2	TRBJ2-1	TGTGCCAGCAGCGCGGGACTAGCGGGAACACGGTATTTGGATGAGCAGTTCTTC	CASSAGLAGTRYLDEQFF
.	14	TRBV7-6	.	TRBJ1-1	TGTGCCAGCAGCGCCGGGACAATTAACACTGAAGCTTTCTTT	CASSAGTINTEAFF
.	14	TRBV6-2/TRBV6-3	TRBD1	TRBJ1-5	TGTGCCAGCAGTTCGGGACAGGGGAGGGAGCCCCAGCATTTT	CASSSGQGREPQHF
.	15	TRBV7-7	.	TRBJ1-3	TGTGCCAGCAGCTTAGGCGGGGGCCCTGGAAACACCATATATTTT	CASSLGGGPGNTIYF
.	16	TRBV5-1	.	TRBJ2-3	TGCGCCAGCAGCTTGGCCCTAGTCGCTAGCACAGATACGCAGTATTTT	CASSLALVASTDTQYF
.	12	TRBV9	.	TRBJ2-3	TGTGCCAGCAGCGACCGACCAGGCACGCAGTATTTT	CASSDRPGTQYF
.	16	TRBV15	TRBD1	TRBJ2-7	TGTGCCACCAGCAGGGGAACCGGGACAGGGAGTTACGAGCAGTACTTC	CATSRGTGTGSYEQYF
.	17	TRBV18	TRBD2	TRBJ2-3	TGTGCCAGCTCACCACTACCGACTAGCGGGGGGGCAGATACGCAGTATTTT	CASSPLPTSGGADTQYF
.	15	TRBV2	TRBD1	TRBJ1-4	TGTGCCAGCAGTCTAACAGGGGCGAGGGCTGAAAAACTGTTTTTT	CASSLTGARAEKLFF
.	15	TRBV2	.	TRBJ1-3	TGTGCCAGCAGCTTCCAGGGATCTTCAGGAAACACCATATATTTT	CASSFQGSSGNTIYF
.	17	TRBV5-8	TRBD1	TRBJ1-2	TGTGCCAGCAGCTCAAGCTTTGCTCGGGACAGGAACTATGGCTACACCTTC	CASSSSFARDRNYGYTF
.	14	TRBV19	TRBD1	TRBJ1-1	TGTGCCAGTAGTGCGGGACAGGGGAACACTGAAGCTTTCTTT	CASSAGQGNTEAFF
few	16	TRBV4-1	.	TRBJ1-3	TGCGCCAGCAGCCAATTCACTGGGCTGTCCGGAAACACCATATATTTT	CASSQFTGLSGNTIYF
.	12	TRBV10-3	.	TRBJ2-7	TGTGCCATCAGTGAAGCGGACTACGAGCAGTACTTC	CAISEADYEQYF
.	16	TRBV4-3	.	TRBJ1-2	TGCGCCAGCAGCCAAGAGGGAACCACAGGGTCCCATGGCTACACCTTC	CASSQEGTTGSHGYTF
.	18	TRBV29-1	.	TRBJ1-3	TGCAGCGTTGAAGATCCTTGGGGCGGTGAGAGCTCTGGAAACACCATATATTTT	CSVEDPWGGESSGNTIYF
.	16	TRBV5-1	TRBD1	TRBJ2-2	TGCGCCAGTTGGACAGGGGGAGAGCTCGGGGCCGGGGAGCTGTTTTTT	CASWTGGELGAGELFF
many	15	TRBV27	.	TRBJ2-5	TGTGCCAGCAGTCGAGGTGGGGTAGGGGGAGAGACCCAGTACTTC	CASSRGGVGGETQYF
.	13	TRBV2	.	TRBJ2-1	TGTGCCAGCAACGAAAAGTTGTTTGCGAGGCAGTTCTTC	CASNEKLFARQFF
.	15	TRBV19	TRBD1	TRBJ1-2	TGTGCCAGTAACCTCCCAGGGACAGACTACTATGGCTACACCTTC	CASNLPGTDYYGYTF
few	13	TRBV10-3	TRBD1	TRBJ1-2	TGTGCCATCAGTGACCGACAGGGCTCTGGCTACACCTTC	CAISDRQGSGYTF
.	14	TRBV7-9	TRBD1	TRBJ1-3	TGTGCCAGCAGCACGCAGGGGGTTGGAAACACCATATATTTT	CASSTQGVGNTIYF
.	13	TRBV7-8	.	TRBJ2-7	TGTGCCAGCAGCTTAGGGAGGTCGTGGGAGCAGTACTTC	CASSLGRSWEQYF
.	14	TRBV2	TRBD1	TRBJ1-2	TGTGCCAGCAGTGGACTCGGACAGGGACATGGCTACACCTTC	CASSGLGQGHGYTF
.	16	TRBV19	.	TRBJ2-7	TGTGCCAGTAGTATAGGCGAGACAGGGGACTACTACGAGCAGTACTTC	CASSIGETGDYYEQYF
.	15	TRBV4-3	TRBD1	TRBJ1-6	TGCGCCAGCAGCCAAGAGGGAACAGGGGGGACACCCCTCCACTTT	CASSQEGTGGTPLHF
.	14	TRBV6-5	TRBD1	TRBJ1-3	TGTGCCAGCAGAGGACAGGGGGGTGGAAACACCATATATTTT	CASRGQGGGNTIYF
.	14	TRBV6-5	TRBD1	TRBJ1-6	TGTGCCAGCAGCCGGGACAGACTTAATTCACCCCTCCACTTT	CASSRDRLNSPLHF
.	12	TRBV12-3/TRBV12-4	.	TRBJ1-5	TGTGCCAGCAGTTTAGGCGGTCAGCCCCAGCATTTT	CASSLGGQPQHF
once	13	TRBV6-6	TRBD1	TRBJ2-5	TGTGCCAGCAGTGACAGGGATCAAGAGACCCAGTACTTC	CASSDRDQETQYF
once	16	TRBV7-8	TRBD1	TRBJ2-5	TGTGCCAGCAGCTCCCCGGACAGGGGGGCGGAGGAGACCCAGTACTTC	CASSSPDRGAEETQYF
.	16	TRBV6-1	TRBD2	TRBJ2-7	TGTGCCAGCAGTGAACGGGTCACTAGCGGGGGCTACGAGCAGTACTTC	CASSERVTSGGYEQYF
.	11	TRBV6-5	TRBD2	TRBJ2-5	TGTGCCAGCTGGGGGGGAGAGACCCAGTACTTC	CASWGGETQYF
.	14	TRBV10-1	.	TRBJ2-2	TGCGCCAGCAGCAGGGGTGGGAACACCGGGGAGCTGTTTTTT	CASSRGGNTGELFF
once	15	TRBV24-1	TRBD2	TRBJ2-1	TGTGCCACCAGTGATTCCCAGGGACGGGGGGGTGAGCAGTTCTTC	CATSDSQGRGGEQFF
.	15	TRBV12-5	.	TRBJ1-2	TGTGCTAGTGGCCTCGATACAGGGCGATACTATGGCTACACCTTC	CASGLDTGRYYGYTF
.	16	TRBV5-5	TRBD1	TRBJ2-7	TGTGCCAGCAGCTCTAACCCCGGGACAGGGGGCCTCGAGCAGTACTTC	CASSSNPGTGGLEQYF
.	15	TRBV11-2	.	TRBJ1-2	TGTGCCAGCAGCTTAGTGGCCAGAACTAACTATGGCTACACCTTC	CASSLVARTNYGYTF
.	12	TRBV29-1	.	TRBJ2-1	TGCAGCGTTGAAGACAGATACAATGAGCAGTTCTTC	CSVEDRYNEQFF
.	15	TRBV11-2	TRBD1	TRBJ1-4	TGTGCCAGCAGCTCCCGACAGGGGGCGAATGGGAAACTGTTTTTT	CASSSRQGANGKLFF
.	16	TRBV3-1/TRBV3-2	TRBD1	TRBJ2-5	TGTGCCAGCAGCGAGGCAGTGGGACAGGGACAAGAGACCCAGTACTTC	CASSEAVGQGQETQYF
.	14	TRBV3-1/TRBV3-2	TRBD2	TRBJ2-1	TGTGCCAGCAGCCCTCGGGGGGGCGTCAATGAGCAGTTCTTC	CASSPRGGVNEQFF
.	16	TRBV10-3	.	TRBJ2-2	TGTGCCATCAAAGTAGGGGGGGCCGGGAACACCGGGGAGCTGTTTTTT	CAIKVGGAGNTGELFF
.	15	TRBV5-1	.	TRBJ2-7	TGCGCCAGCAGCTTGAGCCAGGGCCTGGGCTACGAGCAGTACTTC	CASSLSQGLGYEQYF
.	14	TRBV18	TRBD1	TRBJ1-6	TGTGCCAGCTCACCAGAGACAGGGAATTCACCCCTCCACTTT	CASSPETGNSPLHF
.	13	TRBV11-3	.	TRBJ2-2	TGTGCCAGCAGCTTAGCGGGGTTCGGGGAGCTGTTTTTT	CASSLAGFGELFF
.	13	TRBV19	.	TRBJ2-7	TGTGCCAGTAGTCGTCGGGGAGGCTACGAGCAGTACTTC	CASSRRGGYEQYF
.	16	TRBV14	TRBD1	TRBJ2-7	TGTGCCAGCAGCCAAACGGGACAGCTGAACTCCTACGAGCAGTACTTC	CASSQTGQLNSYEQYF
.	12	TRBV12-3/TRBV12-4	.	TRBJ2-3	TGTGCCAGCAGTTTTCGTGCGGATACGCAGTATTTT	CASSFRADTQYF
.	14	TRBV5-4	.	TRBJ1-4	TGTGCCAGCAGCTTAGGACAGTCTAATGAAAAACTGTTTTTT	CASSLGQSNEKLFF
.	15	TRBV6-5	TRBD1	TRBJ1-2	TGTGCCAGCAGTCGGACTGGACAGGGGAACTATGGCTACACCTTC	CASSRTGQGNYGYTF
.	23	TRBV19	TRBD2	TRBJ2-1	TGTGCCAGTAGTATAGATCCCCCCACCCCAGGACTAGCGGGGCATCTAATACTCAATGAGCAGTTCTTC	CASSIDPPTPGLAGHLILNEQFF
.	12	TRBV10-3	.	TRBJ1-2	TGTGCCATCAGTGAGAACAGCTATGGCTACACCTTC	CAISENSYGYTF
.	15	TRBV19	TRBD1	TRBJ2-1	TGTGCCAGCCGCTTTGACAGGGCCTCCTACAATGAGCAGTTCTTC	CASRFDRASYNEQFF